These T cell receptor beta chains were read from a single sample in a study of blood T cell repertoires in COVID-19. Sequencing was performed with immunoSEQ multiplex PCR; in TCRdb, only in-frame clones are kept and a portion is missing. The table lists approximately 280,000 clones, roughly nine tenths of them singletons. The sample was PBMCs or T cells enriched from blood (not recorded which). The origin of the receptors is a woman aged 55-70 years who had recovered from COVID-19. Both conserved end residues are part of each CDR3. Fields, in order: D gene, V gene, J gene, clone size, CDR3 DNA, CDR3 protein. D genes are given only for firm matches. For some rows the clone size is stated as once, few or many, or as a class when expanded; others skip it.

NA,TRBV3-1/TRBV3-2,TRBJ1-2,once,TGTGCCAGCAGCCAAGAAGCTTCCGGGGAAGGCTACACCTTC,CASSQEASGEGYTF
TRBD2,TRBV6-5,TRBJ2-6,NA,TGTGCCAGCAGGTCGGGAGGCTCGGGGGCCAACGTCCTGACTTTC,CASRSGGSGANVLTF
NA,TRBV5-1,TRBJ1-6,NA,TGCGCCAGCAGGCACCGGGACACCCCTAATTCACCCCTCCACTTT,CASRHRDTPNSPLHF
NA,TRBV7-9,TRBJ1-2,once,TGTGCCAGCAGCTTATCGGTCCAGGGCTATGGCTACACCTTC,CASSLSVQGYGYTF
TRBD1,TRBV5-8,TRBJ1-4,NA,TGTGCCAGCAGCTCGGGGGACAGGGGGGCAACTAATGAAAAACTGTTTTTT,CASSSGDRGATNEKLFF
NA,TRBV18,TRBJ2-7,once,TGTGCCAGCTCCCCTCTGGACAGCTACGAGCAGTACTTC,CASSPLDSYEQYF
TRBD1,TRBV9,TRBJ1-2,NA,TGTGCCAGCAGCCACCCGGACAGGGGGAACTATGGCTACACCTTC,CASSHPDRGNYGYTF
TRBD1,TRBV30,TRBJ1-6,NA,TGTGCCTGGACCCAACAGGGGGGCCCCCTCCACTTT,CAWTQQGGPLHF
NA,TRBV7-9,TRBJ1-4,NA,TGTGCCAGCAGCTCCTGGACGGGGGAGTCTCGATTACTGTTTTTT,CASSSWTGESRLLFF
TRBD2,TRBV4-2,TRBJ2-3,NA,TGTGCCAGCAGCCCGGGAAGCGGGGCTAGCACAGATACGCAGTATTTT,CASSPGSGASTDTQYF
NA,TRBV11-2,TRBJ2-2,NA,TGTGCCAGCAGCTTACAATATCTGTCCGGGGGGGAGCTGTTTTTT,CASSLQYLSGGELFF
NA,TRBV12-3/TRBV12-4,TRBJ1-1,once,TGTGCCAGCTCTGTAGGGGAGGGCACTGAAGCTTTCTTT,CASSVGEGTEAFF
NA,TRBV27,TRBJ1-1,NA,TGTGCCAGCACCCAGGGAGGTCCGAACACTGAAGCTTTCTTT,CASTQGGPNTEAFF
NA,TRBV28,TRBJ1-3,NA,TGTGCCAGCAGCAAGGAGGGTATCTCTGATCAGGGAAACACCATATATTTT,CASSKEGISDQGNTIYF
NA,TRBV6-4,TRBJ1-6,NA,TGTGCCAGCAGTGAGGACGGGGGGATAACCCTCCACTTT,CASSEDGGITLHF
TRBD2,TRBV7-9,TRBJ2-1,once,TGTGCCAGCCTTCGGAGTCTAGCGGCCAACAATGAGCAGTTCTTC,CASLRSLAANNEQFF
TRBD2,TRBV6-1,TRBJ2-3,few,TGTGCCAGCAGTGATAGGGTGGGCCGGTCGGGGGGTACGCAGTATTTT,CASSDRVGRSGGTQYF
NA,TRBV3-1/TRBV3-2,TRBJ2-4,NA,TGTGCCAGCAGCCAAGCCTCCTCAGGGAGGAAGTACTTC,CASSQASSGRKYF
NA,TRBV3-1/TRBV3-2,TRBJ1-2,once,TGTGCCAGCAGCCAAATGGGAGCCAACTATGGCTACACCTTC,CASSQMGANYGYTF
TRBD1,TRBV30,TRBJ1-5,once,TGTGCCTGGAGTTTAGGACAGGGGAATCAGCCCCAGCATTTT,CAWSLGQGNQPQHF
TRBD1,TRBV30,TRBJ1-3,NA,TGTGCCTGGAGTACAGGGGGCTCTCTGGACACCATATATTTT,CAWSTGGSLDTIYF
NA,TRBV18,TRBJ1-1,NA,TGTGCCAGCTCACCCCTTGACCGACTTATTCGGGCTGAAGCTTTCTTT,CASSPLDRLIRAEAFF
TRBD1,TRBV7-6,TRBJ1-4,NA,TGTGCCAGCAGCTTAGGACAGGGTAATGAAAAACTGTTTTTT,CASSLGQGNEKLFF
NA,TRBV9,TRBJ2-1,NA,TGTGCCAGCAGCTTCAGAACCGAGCAGTTCTTC,CASSFRTEQFF
TRBD1,TRBV15,TRBJ2-7,once,TGTGCCACCAGCAGAGATAGGAAGAATACAGGGGACTACGAGCAGTACTTC,CATSRDRKNTGDYEQYF
NA,TRBV6-5,TRBJ2-7,NA,TGTGCCAGCAGTAACCCAGACAGGCGCGAGCAGTACTTC,CASSNPDRREQYF
TRBD1,TRBV5-1,TRBJ1-5,few,TGCGCCAGCAGCTTGGGAGGGGGCAGCAATCAGCCCCAGCATTTT,CASSLGGGSNQPQHF
TRBD1,TRBV18,TRBJ1-5,NA,TGTGCCAGCTCACCAACAGGGGATTGGCCCCAGCATTTT,CASSPTGDWPQHF
TRBD2,TRBV5-1,TRBJ2-7,NA,TGCGCCAGCAGCTTGGCCCAGGAGGCGGGAGGGGACGAGCAGTACTTC,CASSLAQEAGGDEQYF
TRBD1,TRBV7-9,TRBJ1-2,NA,TGTGCCAGCAGCTTAGCGGGGGGACAGTCCTATGGCTACACCTTC,CASSLAGGQSYGYTF
TRBD2,TRBV5-1,TRBJ2-7,NA,TGCGCCAGCAGCATCGGGACTAGCGGGAGGCCCCCGGGGCAGTACTTC,CASSIGTSGRPPGQYF
NA,TRBV7-8,TRBJ1-4,NA,TGTGCCAGCAGCGGGGCAGGTGGGGTCCGGGCTAATGAAAAACTGTTTTTT,CASSGAGGVRANEKLFF
TRBD1,TRBV11-3,TRBJ1-1,NA,TGTGCCAGCAGCCTCTCCCGGACAGGGGCCCTAGTCTTT,CASSLSRTGALVF
NA,TRBV20-1,TRBJ2-3,NA,TGCAGTGCTAGTACCGGGGGTCAGGGCACAGATACGCAGTATTTT,CSASTGGQGTDTQYF
TRBD1,TRBV9,TRBJ1-4,NA,TGTGCCAGCAGCGTAGACAGGGGGGTTTCAACTAATGAAAAACTGTTTTTT,CASSVDRGVSTNEKLFF
TRBD1,TRBV30,TRBJ1-2,NA,TGTGCCTGGAGTGGCTCAGTCAGGGGGCGCGTCGATGGCTACACCTTC,CAWSGSVRGRVDGYTF
NA,TRBV18,TRBJ2-6,NA,TGTGCCAGCTCACCACGGGCACTCGGAAAGGCTGGGGCCAACGTCCTGACTTTC,CASSPRALGKAGANVLTF
TRBD2,TRBV11-3,TRBJ2-7,NA,TGTGCCAGCAGCTTAGTAGCGGGAGGGCCGGGGGAGCAGTACTTC,CASSLVAGGPGEQYF
TRBD2,TRBV4-1,TRBJ2-7,NA,TGCGCCAGCAGCCAGCCCGGACTAGCCGGCTACGAGCAGTACTTC,CASSQPGLAGYEQYF
TRBD1,TRBV6-1,TRBJ1-1,NA,TGTGCCAGCAGTGAGATGACAGGGTACACTGAAGCTTTCTTT,CASSEMTGYTEAFF
NA,TRBV7-9,TRBJ2-7,NA,TGTGCCAGCAGCTCCCAAAACGAGCAGTACTTC,CASSSQNEQYF
NA,TRBV12-3/TRBV12-4,TRBJ1-1,NA,TGTGCCAGCAGGGGGAGAGAGCACACTGAAGCTTTCTTT,CASRGREHTEAFF
NA,TRBV5-4,TRBJ2-3,NA,TGTGCCACTGGGGGGTTTGGAGGCGGGGGCGATACGCAGTATTTT,CATGGFGGGGDTQYF
TRBD1,TRBV28,TRBJ1-6,few,TGTGCCAGCAGTCCAACAGGGGGCGGGAATAATTCACCCCTCCACTTT,CASSPTGGGNNSPLHF
TRBD1,TRBV28,TRBJ1-5,NA,TGTGCCAGCTCCCGGGACAGGGTCGATTCGGGTCAGCCCCAGCATTTT,CASSRDRVDSGQPQHF
NA,TRBV3-1/TRBV3-2,TRBJ2-1,NA,TGTGCCAGCAGCCAAGATCGGTACAATGAGCAGTTCTTC,CASSQDRYNEQFF
NA,TRBV7-9,TRBJ1-1,once,TGTGCCAGCAGTCCTGGTCTTGGTGGGAGAACTGAAGCTTTCTTT,CASSPGLGGRTEAFF
NA,TRBV28,TRBJ1-3,NA,TGTGCCAGCAGTTTAAATCAGGGCTCTGGAAACACCATATATTTT,CASSLNQGSGNTIYF
TRBD2,TRBV27,TRBJ2-4,NA,TGTGCCAGCAGTCCGCTAGCGGGAGCGGGGGCTGCCAAAAACATTCAGTACTTC,CASSPLAGAGAAKNIQYF
NA,TRBV10-2,TRBJ1-5,NA,TGCGCCATCGGGGGGGGCAGCCGGGACGGGCCCCAGCATTTT,CAIGGGSRDGPQHF
NA,TRBV30,TRBJ1-2,NA,TGTGCCTGGAGTGCAAACTATGGCTACACCTTC,CAWSANYGYTF
NA,TRBV7-9,TRBJ2-7,NA,TGTGCCAGCAGCTTAGAAGGCGGTTACTACGAGCAGTACTTC,CASSLEGGYYEQYF
NA,TRBV14,TRBJ2-6,NA,TGTGCCAGCAGCCAAGGGACAGCTGGGGCCAACGTCCTGACTTTC,CASSQGTAGANVLTF
TRBD1,TRBV24-1,TRBJ2-7,few,TGTGCCGCAGGGACAGGAAGCTCCTACGAGCAGTACTTC,CAAGTGSSYEQYF
TRBD2,TRBV5-8,TRBJ2-3,NA,TGTGCCAGCAGCTTGACTAGCGCCACAGATACGCAGTATTTT,CASSLTSATDTQYF
NA,TRBV28,TRBJ1-5,NA,TGTGCCAGCAGTGTCCACAATCAGCCCCAGCATTTT,CASSVHNQPQHF
NA,TRBV6-5,TRBJ1-5,NA,TGTGCCACTGGTACAGTGTCAGGTCAGCCCCAGCATTTT,CATGTVSGQPQHF
NA,TRBV3-1/TRBV3-2,TRBJ1-5,few,TGTGCCAGCAGCAACCCGGGGCCCCAGCATTTT,CASSNPGPQHF
TRBD1,TRBV28,TRBJ2-7,NA,TGTGCCAGCAGTTCATTGGGACAGGGGGTAGGGTACGAGCAGTACTTC,CASSSLGQGVGYEQYF
TRBD1,TRBV4-1,TRBJ1-5,NA,TGCGCCAGCAGCCAAGATTCATATTTCAGGACAGGGAATCAGCCCCAGCATTTT,CASSQDSYFRTGNQPQHF